This TCR beta chain was profiled in a study of PD-1 blockade in classical Hodgkin lymphoma. Brentuximab vedotin exposure varied among the patients, all of whom had relapsed after autologous stem cell transplantation. This CDR3 spans 14 amino acids. Germline loops: CDR1 SGDLS, CDR2 YYNGEE. The ends were cut back, 0 bases at V and 1 base at J, with 4 bases in the middle. Generated by immunoSEQ multiplex PCR, the TCRdb table keeps only in-frame clones and is missing some. The table lists 20,000 to 30,000 clones, roughly 80% of them singletons. The specimen was peripheral blood mononuclear cells (PBMCs), collected before the second cycle of nivolumab. The receptor was derived from a human donor with classical Hodgkin lymphoma. The V gene is TRBV9, the J gene TRBJ2-2; D unclear. CDR3 DNA sequence: TGTGCCAGCAGCGTAGGGGGGAACACCGGGGAGCTGTTTTTT. This codes for CASSVGGNTGELFF.